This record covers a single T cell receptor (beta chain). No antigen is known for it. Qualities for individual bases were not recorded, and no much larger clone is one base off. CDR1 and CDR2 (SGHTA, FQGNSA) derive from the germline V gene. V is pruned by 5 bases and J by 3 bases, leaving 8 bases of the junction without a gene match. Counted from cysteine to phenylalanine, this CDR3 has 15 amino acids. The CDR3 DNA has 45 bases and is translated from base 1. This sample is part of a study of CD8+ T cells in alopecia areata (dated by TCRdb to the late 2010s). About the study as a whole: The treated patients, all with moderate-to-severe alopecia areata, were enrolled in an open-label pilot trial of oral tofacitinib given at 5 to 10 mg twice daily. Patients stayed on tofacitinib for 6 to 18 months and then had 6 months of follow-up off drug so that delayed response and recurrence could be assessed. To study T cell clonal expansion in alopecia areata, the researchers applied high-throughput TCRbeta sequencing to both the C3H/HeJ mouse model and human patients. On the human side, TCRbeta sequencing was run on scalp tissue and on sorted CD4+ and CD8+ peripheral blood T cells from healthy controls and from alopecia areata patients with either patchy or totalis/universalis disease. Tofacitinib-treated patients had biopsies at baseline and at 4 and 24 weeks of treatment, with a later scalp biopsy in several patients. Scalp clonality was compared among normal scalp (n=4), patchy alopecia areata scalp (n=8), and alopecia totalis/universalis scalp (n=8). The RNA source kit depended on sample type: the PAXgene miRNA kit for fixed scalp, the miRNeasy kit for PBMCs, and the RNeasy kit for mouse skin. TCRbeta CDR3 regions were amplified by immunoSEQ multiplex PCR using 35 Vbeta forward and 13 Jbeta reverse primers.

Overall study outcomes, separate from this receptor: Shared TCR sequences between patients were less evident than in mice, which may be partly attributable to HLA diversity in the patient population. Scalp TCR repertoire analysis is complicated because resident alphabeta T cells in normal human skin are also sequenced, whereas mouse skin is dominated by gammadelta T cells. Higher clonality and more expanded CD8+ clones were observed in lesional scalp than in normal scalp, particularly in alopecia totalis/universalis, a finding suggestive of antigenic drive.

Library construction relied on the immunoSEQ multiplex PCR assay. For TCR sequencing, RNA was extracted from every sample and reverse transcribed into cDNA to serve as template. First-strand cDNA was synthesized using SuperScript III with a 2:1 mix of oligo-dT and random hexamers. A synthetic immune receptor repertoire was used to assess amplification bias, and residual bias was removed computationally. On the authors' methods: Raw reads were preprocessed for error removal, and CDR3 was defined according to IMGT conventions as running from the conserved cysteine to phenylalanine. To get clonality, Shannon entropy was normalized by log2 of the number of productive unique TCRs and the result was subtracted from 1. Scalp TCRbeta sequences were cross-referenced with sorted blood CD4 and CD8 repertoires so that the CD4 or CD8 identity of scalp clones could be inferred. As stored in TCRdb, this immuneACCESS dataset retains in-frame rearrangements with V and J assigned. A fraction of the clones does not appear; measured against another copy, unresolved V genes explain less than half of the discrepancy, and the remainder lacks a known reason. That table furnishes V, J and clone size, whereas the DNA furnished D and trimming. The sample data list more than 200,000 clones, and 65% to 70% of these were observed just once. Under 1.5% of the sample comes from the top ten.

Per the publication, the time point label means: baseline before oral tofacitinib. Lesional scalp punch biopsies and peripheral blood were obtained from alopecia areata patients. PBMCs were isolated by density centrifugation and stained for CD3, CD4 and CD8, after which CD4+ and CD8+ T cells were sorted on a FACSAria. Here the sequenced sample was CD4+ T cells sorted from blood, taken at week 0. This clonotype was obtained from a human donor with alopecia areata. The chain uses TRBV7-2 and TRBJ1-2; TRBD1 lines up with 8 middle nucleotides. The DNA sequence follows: TGTGCCAGCAGCGCAGGACAGGGCCCCTACTATGGCTACACCTTC. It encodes CASSAGQGPYYGYTF.